The next 32 T cell receptor beta chains were all read from a single sample in a study of T cell responses to AZD1222 COVID-19 vaccine. The repertoire was sequenced with immunoSEQ multiplex PCR; TCRdb's copy has only in-frame clones and lacks some. The sample lists 96,000 or so clones, approximately 90% occurring once. Source: peripheral blood, taken on day 0 of AZD1222 vaccination. These receptors all stem from an adult in good health.

V gene TRBV4-1 combines with J gene TRBJ2-2, with a tentative D call TRBD1 (5 bases). Deletions cut 1 base from V and 5 bases from J, with 14 bases between. Germline V gives CDR1 MGHRA, CDR2 YSYEKL. The CDR3 extends over 16 amino acids. CDR3 loop: CASSQVVGAETGELFF. CDR3 nucleotides: TGCGCCAGCAGCCAAGTGGTAGGGGCTGAGACCGGGGAGCTGTTTTTT.

This chain joins TRBV11-3 and TRBJ1-6, with D hard to call. CDR3 length: 13 amino acids. Germline assignment: CDR1 SGHNT and CDR2 YENEEA. Trimming took 3 bases from V and 10 from J, leaving 10 bases between them. The CDR3 region is CASSFDGHSPLHF. DNA of the CDR3: TGTGCCAGCAGCTTCGACGGCCACTCACCCCTCCACTTT.

The chain recombines TRBV28 with TRBJ2-5, with 11 bases fitting TRBD1. This CDR3 has 16 residues. The junction had 11 bases not matched to a gene; V was cut back by 6 bases and J by 5 bases. CDR1 and CDR2 (germline): MDHEN, SYDVKM. The CDR3 DNA reads TGTGCCAGCAGCATGGGGACAGGGGGTTACGGGGAGACCCAGTACTTC. Encoded protein: CASSMGTGGYGETQYF.

V gene TRBV30 combines with J gene TRBJ1-6; a possible D gene is TRBD1 (6 bases). This CDR3 is 15 amino acids long. With 1 base removed from V and 6 bases from J, the gap between germline ends came to 13 bases. Germline V gene data show CDR1 as GTSNPN and CDR2 as SVGIG (reference sequence). CDR3 loop: CAWSARQDFNSPLHF. The CDR3 DNA reads TGTGCCTGGAGTGCACGACAGGACTTTAATTCACCCCTCCACTTT.

The CDR3: CASSQRGGTGNTIYF. The CDR3 DNA follows: TGTGCCAGCAGCCAGAGAGGGGGAACTGGAAACACCATATATTTT. This chain links TRBV7-2 with TRBJ1-3; tentative D call: TRBD1 (6 bases). This CDR3 is built from 15 residues. Germline CDR1 SGHTA, CDR2 FQGNSA. Between the trimmed V and J ends, which lost 5 bases and 2 bases, there was a span of 13 bases.

CDR3 coding DNA: TGCGCCAGCAGCCAAGTGACCGGGTACGCTTACAATGAGCAGTTCTTC. Protein: CASSQVTGYAYNEQFF. J is TRBJ2-1 and V is TRBV4-3; D unresolved. V gave up 1 base and J gave up 4 bases, with 14 bases separating them. From germline, CDR1 is LGHNA and CDR2 YSLEER. The CDR3 covers 16 residues.

The rearrangement uses TRBV5-5 and TRBJ1-5; D not resolved. With 4 bases removed from V and 6 bases from J, the gap between germline ends came to 17 bases. This CDR3 has 15 residues. In germline, CDR1 is SGHKS, CDR2 YYEKEE (reference sequence). The CDR3 loop reads CASSLEGRTGQPQHF. The CDR3 DNA sequence: TGTGCCAGCAGCCTCGAGGGCAGGACGGGTCAGCCCCAGCATTTT.

This clone was seen once. The chain joins TRBV4-2 to TRBJ1-1; the D is unclear. The CDR3 totals 15 residues. Germline CDR1 and CDR2: LGHNA and YNFKEQ. The V end lost 1 base, the J end lost 4 bases, and 13 bases lay between the germline ends. As DNA, the CDR3 is TGTGCCAGCAGCCAAGTCCGCGGGTATGGCACTGAAGCTTTCTTT. The encoded protein is CASSQVRGYGTEAFF.

The chain is built from TRBV7-9 and TRBJ1-1; no definite D call. Germline V gene sequence: CDR1 SEHNR, CDR2 FQNEAQ (reference sequence). This CDR3 has 13 amino acids. The V gene lost 5 bases and the J gene lost 1 base, with 8 bases spanning the gap. The CDR3 coding sequence is TGTGCCAGCAGCGTCCCCCAGAACACTGAAGCTTTCTTT. Its protein is CASSVPQNTEAFF.

In regard to this clone: The same CDR3 can be traced to other DNA sequences in this sample. This chain links TRBV19 with TRBJ1-2; perhaps TRBD1 as D (5 bases). Deletions cut 3 bases from V and 7 bases from J, with 12 bases between. The germline CDR1 and CDR2 sequences are LNHDA and SQIVND (reference sequence). The CDR3 extends over 13 amino acids. The CDR3 sequence is CASSIGTGGGYTF. CDR3 nucleotide sequence: TGTGCCAGTAGTATCGGGACGGGAGGTGGCTACACCTTC.

The chain is built from TRBV19 and TRBJ2-2; 7 bases line up with TRBD1. The germline CDR1 and CDR2 sequences are LNHDA and SQIVND (reference sequence). The CDR3 is made up of 15 amino acids. The V gene end was trimmed by 4 bases and the J gene end by 1 base; junction bases not matched to a gene: 3. CDR3: CASSTGQRNTGELFF. For the CDR3, the DNA is TGTGCCAGTAGTACGGGACAGAGGAACACCGGGGAGCTGTTTTTT.

The CDR3 spells CASSPGTAVSYEQYF. Written as DNA, the CDR3 is TGTGCCAGCAGCCCCGGGACTGCCGTATCCTACGAGCAGTACTTC. The chain links TRBV11-2 to TRBJ2-7; D is perhaps TRBD2 (6 bases). Trimming removed 5 bases at V and 1 base at J, with 15 bases between. From germline, CDR1 is SGHAT and CDR2 FQNNGV. CDR3 length: 15 amino acids.

This clone was picked up a small number of times. The gene calls are TRBV5-1 and TRBJ2-1; D may be TRBD1 or TRBD2 (6 bases each). The CDR3 has 15 residues. Germline-derived CDR1 and CDR2 are SGHRS and YFSETQ. V was clipped by 2 bases and J by 10 bases, with 19 bases between them. CDR3 bases: TGCGCCAGCAGCTTAGCTGTCAGGGGCCGGGGGGAGCAGTTCTTC. This sequence encodes CASSLAVRGRGEQFF. Using reference TRBV5-1 and TRBJ2-1 for the parts outside the CDR3, the full variable domain is KAGVTQTPRYLIKTRGQQVTLSCSPISGHRSVSWYQQTPGQGLQFLFEYFSETQRNKGNFPGRFSGRQFSNSRSEMNVSTLELGDSALYLCASSLAVRGRGEQFFGPGTRLTVL.

The chain is built from TRBV9 and TRBJ2-3; 9 nucleotides agree with TRBD1. The CDR3 has 13 amino acids. The J segment lost 9 bases and the V segment lost 2 bases, leaving 4 bases of the junction unmatched. Per the germline V gene, CDR1 is SGDLS and CDR2 is YYNGEE. CDR3 amino acids: CASSVWTGETQYF. The CDR3 nucleotides read TGTGCCAGCAGCGTCTGGACAGGGGAGACGCAGTATTTT.

J is TRBJ1-1 and V is TRBV7-9; D remains ambiguous. Germline assignment: CDR1 SEHNR and CDR2 FQNEAQ (reference sequence). V gave up 3 bases and J gave up 9 bases, with 14 bases separating them. This CDR3 is 13 amino acids long. CDR3 sequence (DNA): TGTGCCAGCAGCTTCCGTGAGGAGACGCAAGCTTTCTTT. It translates to CASSFREETQAFF. The full variable domain, completed using reference TRBV7-9 and TRBJ1-1, is DTGVSQNPRHKITKRGQNVTFRCDPISEHNRLYWYRQTLGQGPEFLTYFQNEAQLEKSRLLSDRFSAERPKGSFSTLEIQRTEQGDSAMYLCASSFREETQAFFGQGTRLTVV.

The rearrangement uses TRBV11-2 and TRBJ1-4; a weak D match, TRBD1 (6 bases). This CDR3 has 13 amino acids. The germline V and J ends were trimmed by 5 bases and 15 bases, with 19 bases remaining between them. Germline V CDR1 and CDR2: SGHAT, FQNNGV. The CDR3 DNA reads as TGTGCCAGCAGCGCGGACTCGGACAGATTGGTGTTTTTT. This sequence encodes CASSADSDRLVFF.

The chain employs TRBV5-1 and TRBJ2-5, with 14 bases identical to TRBD2. There are 19 residues in the CDR3. CDR1 and CDR2 from the germline V gene are SGHRS and YFSETQ. J was trimmed by 4 bases and V by 0 bases; bases with no gene match: 11. CDR3 residues: CASSLGRGGTSGGRETQYF. CDR3 sequence (DNA): TGCGCCAGCAGCTTGGGCCGAGGAGGGACTAGCGGGGGCCGAGAGACCCAGTACTTC.

In nucleotides, the CDR3 is TGTGCCAGCACGATCAGGGGGCGTATGGGGTATAGTGGCTACACCTTC. Translating gives CASTIRGRMGYSGYTF. J is TRBJ1-2 and V is TRBV2, with 8 bases identical to TRBD1. Germline CDR1 reads SNHLY; CDR2 reads FYNNEI. The CDR3 loop spans 16 amino acids. Trimming removed 7 bases from V and 7 bases from J; junction bases left unmatched: 17.

The genes are TRBV5-1 and TRBJ1-2; D not resolved. This CDR3 comprises 15 residues. V lost 3 bases and J lost 5, with 17 bases in between. The germline V gene has CDR1 SGHRS and CDR2 YFSETQ. CDR3 amino acids: CASSSSGTSAYGYTF. CDR3 in DNA: TGCGCCAGCAGCTCGTCAGGTACCTCTGCGTATGGCTACACCTTC.

This sequence joins TRBV6-1 and TRBJ1-2; D remains ambiguous. CDR3 length: 14 residues. Looked up from germline, CDR1 is MNHNS and CDR2 is SASEGT. Trimming stripped 0 bases from V and 4 bases from J, with 9 bases between. CDR3 nucleotide sequence: TGTGCCAGCAGTGAAGCGGGCCGACGCTATGGCTACACCTTC. This translates into CASSEAGRRYGYTF.

The rearrangement uses TRBV30 and TRBJ1-2, with D possibly matching TRBD1 (5 bases). The CDR3 has 12 residues. Trimming took 6 bases from V and 8 from J, leaving 16 bases between them. CDR1 GTSNPN and CDR2 SVGIG come from the germline V gene (reference sequence). CDR3 in amino acids: CACFRRDRGYTF. Written as DNA, the CDR3 is TGTGCCTGTTTTAGACGGGACCGCGGCTACACCTTC.

This chain links TRBV4-3 with TRBJ1-2; D might be TRBD1 (6 bases). The CDR3 consists of 15 residues. Germline V gene data show CDR1 as LGHNA and CDR2 as YSLEER. The V end was cut by 1 base, the J end by 6 bases, with 15 bases between. This CDR3 is CASSQGRTDIHGYTF. The CDR3, as DNA: TGCGCCAGCAGCCAAGGAAGGACAGACATACATGGCTACACCTTC.

The rearrangement uses TRBV28 and TRBJ1-2, with D possibly TRBD1 on 6 matching bases. V lost 5 bases and J lost 8, with 21 bases in between. The CDR3 spans 15 residues. Germline V gene lookup returns CDR1 MDHEN and CDR2 SYDVKM. This CDR3 reads CASSPTDRPGRGYTF. The CDR3 DNA reads TGTGCCAGCAGTCCGACAGACAGGCCCGGTAGAGGCTACACCTTC.

The genes are TRBV18 and TRBJ1-5, with D maybe TRBD1 (6 bases). Trimming removed 6 bases at V and 5 bases at J, with 11 bases between. The CDR3 loop spans 13 amino acids. CDR1 and CDR2 (germline): KGHSH, LQKENI. CDR3 residues: CASSRDKDQPQHF. DNA of the CDR3: TGTGCCAGCTCCCGGGACAAAGATCAGCCCCAGCATTTT.

The chain combines TRBV27 with TRBJ1-5; D is possibly TRBD1 (5 bases). Trimming removed 3 bases from V and 8 bases from J, with 14 bases in between. Per germline, CDR1 MNHEY and CDR2 SMNVEV (reference sequence). The CDR3 has 14 residues. The CDR3 nucleotides read TGTGCCAGCAGTTTGGGGGGAAGTGCGGAGCCCCAGCATTTT. Its translation is CASSLGGSAEPQHF.

The chain is built from TRBV6-5 and TRBJ1-2; D uncertain. Looked up from germline, CDR1 is MNHEY and CDR2 is SVGAGI. Trimming cost V 5 bases and J 0 bases, with 10 bases left between them. This CDR3 spans 14 amino acids. Here the CDR3 reads CASSTQLANYGYTF. CDR3 bases: TGTGCCAGCAGTACACAGTTAGCTAACTATGGCTACACCTTC.

This clone was seen a single time. This chain connects TRBV5-1 to TRBJ1-2; D gene uncertain. CDR3 length: 14 amino acids. Trimming took off 4 bases at V and 6 bases at J, with 16 bases between the two ends. Germline-derived CDR1 and CDR2 are SGHRS and YFSETQ. CDR3 coding DNA: TGCGCCAGCAGCCCCGCCGGGCAACCGGATGGCTACACCTTC. Amino acids: CASSPAGQPDGYTF.

The chain links TRBV7-2 to TRBJ1-1, with D maybe TRBD1 (6 bases). There are 14 residues in the CDR3. Germline-derived CDR1 and CDR2 are SGHTA and FQGNSA. V shed 4 bases and J shed 5 bases, with 14 bases lying between them. The DNA of the CDR3 is TGTGCCAGCAGCTATCGACTCCAGGGGACTGAAGCTTTCTTT. The encoded protein is CASSYRLQGTEAFF.

This clone came up once. This chain joins TRBV9 and TRBJ1-6, with 8 positions matching TRBD1. This CDR3 spans 15 amino acids. Germline V lookup: CDR1 SGDLS, CDR2 YYNGEE. Trimming cost V 4 bases and J 5 bases; bases outside gene matches: 5. The CDR3 spells CASSLRTGNNSPLHF. The CDR3 nucleotides read TGTGCCAGCAGCTTACGGACAGGGAATAATTCACCCCTCCACTTT.

This chain uses TRBV7-6 with TRBJ2-7; TRBD1 matches at 8 bases. The junction had 9 bases not matched to a gene; V was cut back by 5 bases and J by 3 bases. Looked up from germline, CDR1 is SGHVS and CDR2 is FNYEAQ. The CDR3 length is 15 residues. CDR3 nucleotide sequence: TGTGCCAGCAGCCTAGGCGGACAGGGTCTCTACGAGCAGTACTTC. This sequence encodes CASSLGGQGLYEQYF.

This clone came up a few times. CDR3 amino acids: CASGLGQLLGRYEQYF. CDR3 sequence (DNA): TGTGCTAGTGGTTTGGGGCAGCTCCTAGGACGGTACGAGCAGTACTTC. V usage is TRBV12-5 and J usage is TRBJ2-7; D remains ambiguous. Trimming took off 1 base at V and 4 bases at J, with 17 bases between the two ends. Germline values: CDR1 LGHNT, CDR2 FRNRAP. This CDR3 region has 16 residues.

This clone was seen just once. The chain links TRBV6-4 to TRBJ1-2, with D tentatively TRBD1 (5 bases). Trimming shortened V by 4 bases and J by 8 bases, and 14 bases separated the two germline ends. Germline CDR1 reads MRHNA; CDR2 reads SNTAGT. The CDR3 is 13 residues long. The DNA for the CDR3 is TGTGCCAGCAGTGCGGACGCGGGGGGAGGCTACACCTTC. Its protein is CASSADAGGGYTF.